The 3 T cell receptor beta chains given below trace back to one sample, sequenced in a study of CD8 T cells in ankylosing spondylitis. TCRdb independently ran MiXCR on the 5' RACE reads; one entry per CDR3 protein. In the table there are tens of thousands of distinct CDR3 sequences, roughly 5.2% of which are singletons. Material: blood, either unsorted or a sorted T cell fraction (not recorded which). These receptors were taken from a male donor with ankylosing spondylitis or in good health (not recorded which).

Ten or more counts support this clonotype. The J gene is TRBJ2-7, the V gene TRBV20-1; 12 bases agree with TRBD2. V gave up 0 bases and J gave up 6 bases; unmatched junction bases: 18. Germline-derived CDR1 and CDR2 are DFQATT and SNEGSKA (reference sequence). The CDR3 has 19 amino acids. CDR3 region: CSARDDTGLAGGLNFEQYF. DNA of the CDR3: TGCAGTGCTAGAGATGACACGGGTCTAGCGGGGGGGCTAAATTTCGAGCAGTACTTC.

This clonotype has more than one count but fewer than ten. Given a much more abundant clone one base away, this may be a read error. CDR3 bases: TGTGCCTGCAGCCAAGGGGACAGGCCGGCAACTAATGAAAAACTGTTTTTT. Its protein product is CACSQGDRPATNEKLFF. The chain uses TRBV3-1 and TRBJ1-4; 8 bases are a match to TRBD1. Germline values: CDR1 LGHDT, CDR2 YNNKEL (reference sequence). CDR3 length equals 17 residues.

CDR3 sequence: CASSLTGGSGANVLTF. CDR3 sequence (DNA): TGTGCCAGCAGCTTAACAGGAGGCTCTGGGGCCAACGTCCTGACTTTC. The chain has TRBV11-2 and TRBJ2-6; TRBD1 or TRBD2 may be the D gene (5 bases each). This CDR3 is 16 amino acids long. CDR1 is SGHAT, CDR2 FQNNGV, per germline. Trimming stripped 2 bases from V and 0 bases from J, with 8 bases between. Full variable domain (outside the CDR3, taken from reference TRBV11-2 and TRBJ2-6): EAGVAQSPRYKIIEKRQSVAFWCNPISGHATLYWYQQILGQGPKLLIQFQNNGVVDDSQLPKDRFSAERLKGVDSTLKIQPAKLEDSAVYLCASSLTGGSGANVLTFGAGSRLTVL.